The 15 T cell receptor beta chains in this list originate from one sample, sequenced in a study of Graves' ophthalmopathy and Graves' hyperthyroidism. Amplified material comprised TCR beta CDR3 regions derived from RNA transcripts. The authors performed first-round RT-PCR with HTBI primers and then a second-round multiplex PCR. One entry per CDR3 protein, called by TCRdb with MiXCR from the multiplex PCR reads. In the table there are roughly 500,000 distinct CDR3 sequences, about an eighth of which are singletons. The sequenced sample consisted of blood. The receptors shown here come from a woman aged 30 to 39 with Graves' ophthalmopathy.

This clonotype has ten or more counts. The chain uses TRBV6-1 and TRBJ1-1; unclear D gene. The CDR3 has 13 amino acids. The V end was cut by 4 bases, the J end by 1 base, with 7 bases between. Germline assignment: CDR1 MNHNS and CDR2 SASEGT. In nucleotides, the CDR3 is TGTGCCAGCAGTGGGACTACGAACACTGAAGCTTTCTTT. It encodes CASSGTTNTEAFF.

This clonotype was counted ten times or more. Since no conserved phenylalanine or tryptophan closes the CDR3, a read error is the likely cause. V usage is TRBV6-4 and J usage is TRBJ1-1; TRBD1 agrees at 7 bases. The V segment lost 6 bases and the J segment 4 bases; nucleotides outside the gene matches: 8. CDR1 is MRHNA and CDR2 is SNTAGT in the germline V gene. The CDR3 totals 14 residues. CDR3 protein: CASRRQGRSTEAFL. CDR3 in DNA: TGTGCCAGCAGACGACAGGGCCGGAGCACTGAAGCTTTCCTT.

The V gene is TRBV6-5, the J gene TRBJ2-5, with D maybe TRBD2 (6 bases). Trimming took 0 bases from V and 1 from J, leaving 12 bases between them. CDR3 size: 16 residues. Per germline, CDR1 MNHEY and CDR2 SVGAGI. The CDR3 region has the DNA TGTGCCAGCAGTTACTCGAGTATAGCGGTCCAAGAGACCCAGTACTTC. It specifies CASSYSSIAVQETQYF.

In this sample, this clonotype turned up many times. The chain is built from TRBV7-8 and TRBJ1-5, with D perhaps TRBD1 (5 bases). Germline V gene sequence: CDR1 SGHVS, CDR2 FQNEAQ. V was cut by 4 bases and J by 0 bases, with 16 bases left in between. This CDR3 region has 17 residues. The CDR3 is CASSSWDLRYSNQPQHF. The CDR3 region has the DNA TGTGCCAGCAGCTCCTGGGACCTTCGGTATAGCAATCAGCCCCAGCATTTT.

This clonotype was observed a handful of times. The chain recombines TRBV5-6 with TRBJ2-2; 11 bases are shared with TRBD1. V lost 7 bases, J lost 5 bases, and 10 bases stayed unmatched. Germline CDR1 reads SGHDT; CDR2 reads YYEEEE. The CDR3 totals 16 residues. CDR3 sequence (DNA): TGTGCCAGCTCTACCGCCGGGACAGGGGGAACCGGGGAGCTGTTTTTT. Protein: CASSTAGTGGTGELFF.

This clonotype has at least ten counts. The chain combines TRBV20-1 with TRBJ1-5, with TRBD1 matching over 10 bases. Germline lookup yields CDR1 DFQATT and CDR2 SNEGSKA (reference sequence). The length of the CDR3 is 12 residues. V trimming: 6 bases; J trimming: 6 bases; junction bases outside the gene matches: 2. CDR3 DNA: TGCAGTGCCGGACAGGGGGGTCAGCCCCAGCATTTT. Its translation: CSAGQGGQPQHF.

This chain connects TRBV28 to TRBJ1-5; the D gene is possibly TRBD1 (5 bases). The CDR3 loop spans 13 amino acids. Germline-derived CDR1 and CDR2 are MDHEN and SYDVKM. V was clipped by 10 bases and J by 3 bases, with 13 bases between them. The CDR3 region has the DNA TGTGCCAACATAGCAGGGAACAATCAGCCCCAGCATTTT. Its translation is CANIAGNNQPQHF.

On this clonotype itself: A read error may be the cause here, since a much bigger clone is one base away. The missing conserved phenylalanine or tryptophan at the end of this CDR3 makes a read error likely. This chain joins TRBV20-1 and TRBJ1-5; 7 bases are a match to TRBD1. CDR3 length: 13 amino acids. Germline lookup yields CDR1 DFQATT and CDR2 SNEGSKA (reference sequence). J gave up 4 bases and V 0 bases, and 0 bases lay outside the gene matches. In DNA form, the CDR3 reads TGCAGTGCTAGAGACAGGGGGAATCAGCCCCAGCATGTT. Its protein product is CSARDRGNQPQHV.

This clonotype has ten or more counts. The CDR3 sequence: CASRGQGTEAFF. CDR3 DNA sequence: TGTGCCAGCAGAGGACAGGGAACTGAAGCTTTCTTT. The chain recombines TRBV6-2 or TRBV6-3 with TRBJ1-1; 8 bases match TRBD1. V shed 6 bases and J 5 bases; nucleotides not matched to a gene: 2. Germline V CDR1 and CDR2: MNHEY, SVGEGT. This CDR3 spans 12 amino acids.

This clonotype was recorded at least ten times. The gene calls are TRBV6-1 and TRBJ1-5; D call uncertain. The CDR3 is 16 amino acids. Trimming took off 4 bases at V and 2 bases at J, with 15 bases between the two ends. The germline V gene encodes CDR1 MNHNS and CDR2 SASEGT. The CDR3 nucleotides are TGTGCCAGCAGTGTAATATTCGGAGAGGGCAATCAGCCCCAGCATTTT. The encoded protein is CASSVIFGEGNQPQHF.

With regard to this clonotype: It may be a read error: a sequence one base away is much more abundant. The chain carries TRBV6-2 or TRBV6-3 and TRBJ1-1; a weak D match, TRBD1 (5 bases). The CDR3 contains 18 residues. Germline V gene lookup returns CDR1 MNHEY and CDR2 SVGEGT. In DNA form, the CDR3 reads TGTGCCAGCAGTTACGGCGGGGGACTCTCACTGATGAACACTGAAGTTTTCTTT. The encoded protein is CASSYGGGLSLMNTEVFF.

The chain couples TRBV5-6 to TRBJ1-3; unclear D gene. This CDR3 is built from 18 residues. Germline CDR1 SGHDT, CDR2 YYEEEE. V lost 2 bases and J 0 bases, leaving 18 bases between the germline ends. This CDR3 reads CASSLVLGGLFSGNTIYF. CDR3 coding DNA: TGTGCCAGCAGCTTAGTCCTGGGAGGCCTTTTCTCTGGAAACACCATATATTTT.

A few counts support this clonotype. The CDR3 DNA follows: TGCAGTGCTACCGTGATCGAGCAGTACTTC. Translation: CSATVIEQYF. The chain has TRBV20-1 and TRBJ2-7; the D is unclear. Looked up from germline, CDR1 is DFQATT and CDR2 is SNEGSKA (reference sequence). V was clipped by 4 bases and J by 6 bases, with 7 bases between them. CDR3 size: 10 residues.

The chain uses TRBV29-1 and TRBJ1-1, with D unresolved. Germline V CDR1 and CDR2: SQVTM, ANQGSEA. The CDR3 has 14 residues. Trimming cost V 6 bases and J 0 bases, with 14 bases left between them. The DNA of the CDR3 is TGCAGCGTGCAATCTAGAATTTTGAACACTGAAGCTTTCTTT. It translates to CSVQSRILNTEAFF.

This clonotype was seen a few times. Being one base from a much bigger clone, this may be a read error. The CDR3 loop reads CASSRIRPSLNTEAFF. In DNA form, the CDR3 reads TGTGCCAGCAGCCGGATCAGGCCGTCCCTGAACACTGAAGCTTTCTTT. The chain is built from TRBV14 and TRBJ1-1; D is unclear. The CDR3 length is 16 residues. Germline loops: CDR1 SGHDN, CDR2 FVKESK. The V end was cut by 4 bases, the J end by 0 bases, with 15 bases between.